This TCR beta chain was identified during a study of blood T cell repertoires in COVID-19. The CDR3 has 12 residues. CDR1 and CDR2 (germline): SGHDT, YYEEEE. After removal of 7 bases from V and 5 bases from J, the junction contained 6 bases not matched to a gene. The assay was immunoSEQ multiplex PCR, and TCRdb's table has in-frame clones only and misses some. The profile shows under 250,000 clones, roughly 80% of them singletons. The chain combines TRBV5-6 with TRBJ2-7; 7 bases match TRBD1. The receptor was isolated from a woman of 80 years or more with acute or convalescent COVID-19. The sample taken for sequencing was peripheral blood. This CDR3 is CASRRRGNEQYF. CDR3 in DNA: TGTGCCAGCCGACGCAGGGGGAACGAGCAGTACTTC.